This T cell receptor (beta chain) stems from a study of CD8 T cells in Susac syndrome. Study background: Among sequenced Susac syndrome patients, more than five had active disease and roughly eight were in remission. Findings and caveats of the study: In Susac syndrome, CD8+ expansion was highest in TEMRA and active disease.

About this clonotype itself: Its antigen is unknown.

A quantity of about 0.5 to 1 ug RNA underwent reverse transcription using random hexamers. Coverage of TCR beta CDR3 amplification by immunoSEQ multiplex PCR extended to 54 Vbeta and 13 Jbeta. TCRdb processed the immunoSEQ multiplex PCR reads anew with MiXCR; each CDR3 protein has one entry. Among around 110,000 distinct CDR3 sequences listed, approximately 94% were seen once. In blood CD8+ and CD4+ T cells, TCR beta underwent sequencing. The CDR3 runs to 15 residues. Germline V lookup: CDR1 SGDLS, CDR2 YYNGEE. The V end lost 3 bases, the J end lost 0 bases, and 10 bases lay between the germline ends.

The sequencing sample was made of CD8+ T cells from PBMCs. The chain employs TRBV9 and TRBJ2-1, with D maybe TRBD2 (6 bases). The origin of this receptor is a human donor with Susac syndrome. The CDR3 nucleotides read TGTGCCAGCAGCGCCGGGGGTGGCTCCTACAATGAGCAGTTCTTC. Amino acids: CASSAGGGSYNEQFF. The variable domain in full, with the rest retrieved from reference TRBV9 and TRBJ2-1, is DSGVTQTPKHLITATGQRVTLRCSPRSGDLSVYWYQQSLDQGLQFLIQYYNGEERAKGNILERFSAQQFPDLHSELNLSSLELGDSALYFCASSAGGGSYNEQFFGPGTRLTVL.